This is a list of T cell receptor beta chains from one sample in a study of blood T cell repertoires in COVID-19. Sequencing used immunoSEQ multiplex PCR; TCRdb keeps in-frame clones, though not all of them. The data hold roughly 230,000 clones, with 82% observed a single time. Sequenced: peripheral blood. The receptors shown here come from a woman at least 80 years old with acute or convalescent COVID-19. CDR3s include the opening cysteine and the closing phenylalanine or tryptophan. The D gene is left open where the match is weak. The size field is filled for only some rows; it gives once, few, many or a size class.

v_gene	d_gene	j_gene	abundance	CDR3aa	CDR3nt
TRBV2	.	TRBJ1-2	.	CASSERGGDYGYTF	TGTGCCAGCAGTGAGCGGGGAGGGGACTATGGCTACACCTTC
TRBV5-5	.	TRBJ2-3	.	CASSRYPTDASTDTQYF	TGTGCCAGCAGCCGCTACCCGACTGATGCTAGCACAGATACGCAGTATTTT
TRBV10-3	.	TRBJ1-3	.	CAISVSPGDTIYF	TGTGCCATCAGTGTCTCCCCGGGAGACACCATATATTTT
TRBV4-1	TRBD1	TRBJ1-3	.	CASSRQGAGNTIYF	TGCGCCAGCAGCCGACAGGGAGCTGGAAACACCATATATTTT
TRBV27	TRBD1	TRBJ1-6	.	CASRAWDRVESPLHF	TGTGCCAGCAGGGCCTGGGACAGGGTGGAATCACCCCTCCACTTT
TRBV6-5	.	TRBJ1-5	few	CATSSGVSNQPQHF	TGTGCCACTTCATCGGGGGTCAGCAATCAGCCCCAGCATTTT
TRBV28	.	TRBJ1-6	.	CASSLGGPPGNSPLHF	TGTGCCAGCAGTTTGGGAGGGCCCCCGGGAAATTCACCCCTCCACTTT
TRBV5-1	TRBD1	TRBJ2-1	.	CASTQDRAQFGEQFF	TGCGCCAGCACCCAGGACAGGGCGCAGTTTGGTGAGCAGTTCTTC
TRBV4-2	TRBD2	TRBJ2-1	.	CASSQELGLAGGSYNEQFF	TGTGCCAGCAGCCAAGAACTTGGGCTAGCGGGGGGCTCCTACAATGAGCAGTTCTTC
TRBV3-1/TRBV3-2	.	TRBJ1-2	.	CASSQASGPYGYTF	TGTGCCAGCAGCCAAGCCTCAGGGCCCTATGGCTACACCTTC
TRBV6-1	TRBD2	TRBJ2-3	.	CASSEVGGGSTPDTQYF	TGTGCCAGCAGTGAAGTAGGCGGGGGTAGTACCCCAGATACGCAGTATTTT
TRBV12-5	.	TRBJ1-6	.	CASSVSGRPLHF	TGTGCTAGCTCCGTGAGTGGTCGACCCCTCCACTTT
TRBV24-1	.	TRBJ2-2	.	CATSGPQWTGELFF	TGTGCCACCAGTGGTCCTCAGTGGACCGGGGAGCTGTTTTTT
TRBV7-8	TRBD2	TRBJ2-1	.	CASSLGTSGGTEFF	TGTGCCAGCAGCTTAGGAACTAGCGGGGGGACGGAGTTCTTC
TRBV19	.	TRBJ1-1	.	CASSIRRQQGFVTEAFF	TGTGCCAGTAGTATCAGGAGGCAGCAGGGGTTTGTCACTGAAGCTTTCTTT
TRBV2	.	TRBJ1-5	.	CASSGGYNQPQHF	TGTGCCAGCAGTGGCGGGTACAATCAGCCCCAGCATTTT
TRBV28	.	TRBJ1-2	once	CASSLRGAGNGYTF	TGTGCCAGCAGTTTGAGAGGGGCGGGAAATGGCTACACCTTC
TRBV7-3	TRBD1	TRBJ2-5	.	CASSFGTVETQYF	TGTGCCAGCAGCTTCGGGACAGTAGAGACCCAGTACTTC
TRBV9	.	TRBJ2-2	.	CASSVGGGTGELFF	TGTGCCAGCAGCGTAGGGGGAGGAACCGGGGAGCTGTTTTTT
TRBV19	.	TRBJ2-1	few	CASSTGQKYNEQFF	TGTGCCAGTAGTACCGGACAGAAGTACAATGAGCAGTTCTTC
TRBV6-5	TRBD1	TRBJ1-1	.	CASSNRGLRTEAFF	TGTGCCAGCAGTAACAGGGGGCTAAGGACTGAAGCTTTCTTT
TRBV11-3	.	TRBJ2-1	.	CASSPSSQHNEQFF	TGTGCCAGCAGCCCTAGTTCGCAACACAATGAGCAGTTCTTC
TRBV3-1/TRBV3-2	.	TRBJ1-1	.	CASSPGNTEAFF	TGTGCCAGCAGCCCCGGGAACACTGAAGCTTTCTTT
TRBV18	.	TRBJ2-1	.	CASSPLVVNEQFF	TGTGCCAGCTCACCACTCGTCGTAAATGAGCAGTTCTTC